These 30 T cell receptor beta chains share one sample of origin, sequenced in a study of T-cell reconstitution after alpha-beta-depleted transplantation in children. Researchers prepared the TCRbeta library using unique molecular identifiers, the study reports. TCRdb reprocessed the PCR reads with MiXCR, giving one entry per CDR3 protein. In the table there are over 85,000 distinct CDR3 sequences, under 9% of which are singletons. Sample: PBMCs, taken before TCRalphabeta/CD19-depleted stem cell transplant. The receptors stem from a boy between 2 and 10 years old with acute lymphoblastic leukemia, due to receive a stem cell transplant.

Many counts were recorded for this clonotype. The CDR3 sequence is CASSPDSQHEQYF. The CDR3, as DNA: TGTGCCAGCAGCCCGGACAGCCAGCACGAGCAGTACTTC. The chain is built from TRBV7-2 and TRBJ2-7, with D possibly matching TRBD1 (6 bases). Germline assignment: CDR1 SGHTA and CDR2 FQGNSA. Trimming pared 5 bases from V and 5 bases from J, leaving 13 bases between. This CDR3 is built from 13 residues.

This clonotype was found a few times. This rearrangement joins TRBV3-1 to TRBJ1-2; D remains ambiguous. The V and J ends lost 2 bases and 4 bases respectively, with 8 bases between them. Germline values: CDR1 LGHDT, CDR2 YNNKEL (reference sequence). There are 13 residues in the CDR3. CDR3 residues: CASSQRTSYGYTF. The CDR3 DNA is TGTGCCAGCAGCCAAAGGACTTCCTATGGCTACACCTTC.

V usage is TRBV6-5 and J usage is TRBJ1-2; a possible D gene is TRBD1 (5 bases). Trimming pared 8 bases from V and 2 bases from J, leaving 12 bases between. Germline lookup yields CDR1 MNHEY and CDR2 SVGAGI. The CDR3 contains 13 residues. The DNA of the CDR3 is TGTGCCAGCTTAGACAGCTGGAACTATGGCTACACCTTC. Its protein is CASLDSWNYGYTF.

Comment on this clonotype: The CDR3 end shows no conserved phenylalanine or tryptophan, and so a read error is likely. The rearrangement joins TRBV29-1 to TRBJ1-5; no reliable D call. The V gene's germline CDR1 is SQVTM and CDR2 ANQGSEA. Trimming removed 4 bases at V and 4 bases at J, with 14 bases between. The CDR3 covers 14 residues. DNA for the CDR3: TGCAGCGTTGTATACACCGTTGGGAATCAGCCCCAGCATTCT. It translates to CSVVYTVGNQPQHS.

This clonotype showed up many times. V usage is TRBV5-1 and J usage is TRBJ1-1; 7 bases are shared with TRBD1. The CDR3 covers 16 residues. V lost 4 bases and J lost 3; bases outside the gene matches: 12. Germline V gene sequence: CDR1 SGHRS, CDR2 YFSETQ. CDR3 residues: CASSDDRASGYTEAFF. The CDR3 DNA reads TGCGCCAGCAGCGACGACAGGGCATCAGGGTACACTGAAGCTTTCTTT.

This clonotype was seen many times. V usage is TRBV20-1 and J usage is TRBJ2-5, with D unclear. Germline CDR1 and CDR2: DFQATT and SNEGSKA (reference sequence). The V gene lost 3 bases and the J gene lost 1 base, with 12 bases spanning the gap. This CDR3 comprises 14 residues. The CDR3 spells CSAREFFAQETQYF. DNA of the CDR3: TGCAGTGCTAGGGAATTTTTCGCCCAAGAGACCCAGTACTTC.

This clonotype was seen more than once but under ten times. The genes are TRBV11-2 and TRBJ1-3, with D unresolved. This CDR3 is built from 12 residues. The V end was cut by 3 bases, the J end by 9 bases, with 9 bases between. The germline gives CDR1 SGHAT, CDR2 FQNNGV. The CDR3 nucleotides read TGTGCCAGCAGCTTTACGGGTAGCACCATATATTTT. It is translated as CASSFTGSTIYF.

The chain links TRBV28 to TRBJ2-7; 8 bases fit TRBD2. The CDR3 has 14 residues. The trim removed 4 bases at V and 2 bases at J, leaving 4 bases unmatched. In germline, CDR1 is MDHEN, CDR2 SYDVKM. Here the CDR3 reads CASSWGLGPYEQYF. CDR3 nucleotides: TGTGCCAGCAGTTGGGGACTAGGCCCCTACGAGCAGTACTTC.

This chain uses TRBV20-1 with TRBJ1-4; TRBD1 agrees at 7 bases. V lost 5 bases, J lost 5 bases, and 5 bases stayed unmatched. Germline CDR1 is DFQATT and CDR2 is SNEGSKA (reference sequence). The CDR3 sequence is 13 residues long. The CDR3, as DNA: TGCAGTGCTGCGGACAGGAGAAATGAAAAACTGTTTTTT. Its translation: CSAADRRNEKLFF.

This clonotype was observed many times. The chain combines TRBV7-2 with TRBJ2-7; a weak D match, TRBD1 (6 bases). Trimming left V 3 bases short and J 5 bases short, with 14 bases between. Germline V lookup: CDR1 SGHTA, CDR2 FQGNSA. The CDR3 covers 14 residues. The CDR3 DNA reads TGTGCCAGCAGCTTCATGGGGGCGCCCAACGAGCAGTACTTC. Translation gives CASSFMGAPNEQYF.

This clonotype was recorded many times. V usage is TRBV18 and J usage is TRBJ1-1; possibly TRBD1 for D (6 bases). V gave up 6 bases and J gave up 2 bases, with 10 bases separating them. The CDR3 extends over 13 amino acids. The germline V gene encodes CDR1 KGHSH and CDR2 LQKENI. The CDR3 loop reads CASSEGGNTEAFF. For the CDR3, the DNA is TGTGCCAGCTCCGAGGGGGGAAACACTGAAGCTTTCTTT.

This clonotype showed up many times. This rearrangement joins TRBV12-3 or TRBV12-4 to TRBJ2-3; TRBD1 matches 9 bases. Losses at the gene ends were 5 bases for V and 2 bases for J; bases not matched to a gene: 11. CDR3 length: 17 residues. The CDR3 sequence: CASSQYRGRGTTDTQYF. The DNA for the CDR3 is TGTGCCAGCAGTCAATACAGGGGGCGCGGAACCACAGATACGCAGTATTTT.

The table lists this clonotype with a few counts. The gene calls are TRBV24-1 and TRBJ2-2; D unresolved. The CDR3 contains 13 residues. In germline, CDR1 is KGHDR, CDR2 SFDVKD. V was cut by 5 bases and J by 5 bases, with 8 bases left in between. This CDR3 is CATSGVTTGELFF. In DNA, the CDR3 is TGTGCCACCAGTGGCGTTACAACCGGGGAGCTGTTTTTT.

This clonotype was seen many times. V is TRBV7-2 and J is TRBJ2-2; D is possibly TRBD2 (5 bases). The CDR3 has 13 residues. The V end was cut by 1 base, the J end by 6 bases, with 6 bases between. Germline CDR1 reads SGHTA; CDR2 reads FQGNSA. The CDR3 here is CASSLGTPGELFF. The CDR3 DNA reads as TGTGCCAGCAGCTTAGGGACTCCCGGGGAGCTGTTTTTT. The full variable domain, in which reference TRBV7-2 and TRBJ2-2 provide the parts outside the CDR3, is GAGVSQSPSNKVTEKGKDVELRCDPISGHTALYWYRQSLGQGLEFLIYFQGNSAPDKSGLPSDRFSAERTGGSVSTLTIQRTQQEDSAVYLCASSLGTPGELFFGEGSRLTVL.

This clonotype was seen repeatedly, ten times or more. V gene TRBV27 combines with J gene TRBJ2-7; no firm D call. The germline V and J ends were trimmed by 3 bases and 4 bases, with 10 bases remaining between them. This CDR3 has 13 residues. Germline loops: CDR1 MNHEY, CDR2 SMNVEV (reference sequence). This CDR3 is CASSFDERYEQYF. The CDR3 bases are TGTGCCAGCAGTTTCGACGAGAGATACGAGCAGTACTTC.

In this sample, this clonotype turned up many times. This sequence joins TRBV13 and TRBJ2-1; TRBD1 matches at 7 bases. V was clipped by 5 bases and J by 5 bases; unmatched bases: 12. CDR1 is PRHDT, CDR2 FYEKMQ, per germline (reference sequence). This CDR3 spans 16 amino acids. The CDR3 loop is CASSPPRGGRNNEQFF. Written as DNA, the CDR3 is TGTGCCAGCAGCCCCCCTCGAGGGGGCCGTAACAATGAGCAGTTCTTC. The full variable domain, with the rest looked up from reference TRBV13 and TRBJ2-1, is AAGVIQSPRHLIKEKRETATLKCYPIPRHDTVYWYQQGPGQDPQFLISFYEKMQSDKGSIPDRFSAQQFSDYHSELNMSSLELGDSALYFCASSPPRGGRNNEQFFGPGTRLTVL.

This clonotype was seen more than once but under ten times. The rearrangement links TRBV24-1 to TRBJ1-2, with D tentatively TRBD1 (5 bases). The CDR3 contains 14 residues. CDR1 is KGHDR, CDR2 SFDVKD, per germline. Trimming cost V 3 bases and J 4 bases, with 11 bases left between them. CDR3 sequence (DNA): TGTGCCACCAGTGATGCCGGGACGGCCTATGGCTACACCTTC. It codes for CATSDAGTAYGYTF.

This clonotype appeared a few times. The J gene is TRBJ2-7, the V gene TRBV4-2, with 12 bases that match TRBD2. V dropped 0 bases and J dropped 7; count of bases not matched to a gene: 4. The CDR3 runs 15 residues. Germline-derived CDR1 and CDR2 are LGHNA and YNFKEQ. The CDR3 reads CASSQDRTSGGEQYF. CDR3 DNA: TGTGCCAGCAGCCAAGATCGAACTAGCGGGGGGGAGCAGTACTTC.

J is TRBJ2-2 and V is TRBV12-3 or TRBV12-4, with 9 bases lining up with TRBD1. The CDR3 has 16 amino acids. The V gene end was trimmed by 5 bases and the J gene end by 3 bases; junction bases not matched to a gene: 7. Written as DNA, the CDR3 is TGTGCCAGCAGTCCATCGACAGGGGGTTACACCGGGGAGCTGTTTTTT. It specifies CASSPSTGGYTGELFF.

The rearrangement links TRBV20-1 to TRBJ1-1; the match to TRBD1 covers 11 bases. Germline CDR1 DFQATT, CDR2 SNEGSKA (reference sequence). J gave up 4 bases and V 3 bases, and 4 bases lay outside the gene matches. This CDR3 has 14 amino acids. CDR3 bases: TGCAGTGCTAGTCTGGGACAGGGGGTCACTGAAGCTTTCTTT. This sequence encodes CSASLGQGVTEAFF.

This clonotype came up many times. J is TRBJ2-1 and V is TRBV7-2; D tentatively reads TRBD1 or TRBD2 (6 bases each). CDR1 and CDR2 (germline): SGHTA, FQGNSA. Trimming took off 5 bases at V and 1 base at J, with 15 bases between the two ends. The CDR3 consists of 16 residues. The CDR3 region has the DNA TGTGCCAGCAGCCCCCTACCGGGGGCTTCCTACAATGAGCAGTTCTTC. It yields the protein CASSPLPGASYNEQFF.

A few counts support this clonotype. The chain joins TRBV12-3 or TRBV12-4 to TRBJ2-7; D might be TRBD2 (5 bases). V lost 2 bases and J lost 9, with 8 bases in between. This CDR3 comprises 11 residues. This CDR3 reads CASSLQAGQYF. The CDR3 DNA follows: TGTGCCAGCAGTTTACAGGCGGGGCAGTACTTC.

This clonotype was recorded a few times. J is TRBJ2-1 and V is TRBV6-2 or TRBV6-3; 12 bases are shared with TRBD2. Germline CDR1 reads MNHEY; CDR2 reads SVGEGT. The CDR3 contains 14 residues. J gave up 8 bases and V 9 bases, and 8 bases lay outside the gene matches. In DNA, the CDR3 is TGTGCCAGTCCTCTAGCGGGGGGGCTACATGAGCAGTTCTTC. Protein product: CASPLAGGLHEQFF.

In this sample, this clonotype turned up a few times. The chain is built from TRBV12-3 or TRBV12-4 and TRBJ2-7; D might be TRBD1 (5 bases). This CDR3 contains 14 residues. V dropped 6 bases and J dropped 0 bases, with 12 bases sitting between them. DNA for the CDR3: TGTGCCAGCAGCCCGACAGTGAGCTCCTACGAGCAGTACTTC. Translation: CASSPTVSSYEQYF.

This clonotype was counted at least ten times. The chain carries TRBV19 and TRBJ2-2; D gene uncertain. Germline CDR1 is LNHDA and CDR2 is SQIVND (reference sequence). The CDR3 covers 14 residues. V was cut by 6 bases and J by 1 base, with 9 bases left in between. The CDR3 reads CASSRTLNTGELFF. In nucleotides, the CDR3 is TGTGCCAGTAGCAGAACCCTGAACACCGGGGAGCTGTTTTTT.

This clonotype was counted at least ten times. The chain employs TRBV7-9 and TRBJ2-1; tentative D call: TRBD1 (6 bases). The V gene's germline CDR1 is SEHNR and CDR2 FQNEAQ (reference sequence). There are 16 residues in the CDR3. V was cut by 5 bases and J by 0 bases, with 14 bases left in between. The CDR3 loop is CASSRQGLSSYNEQFF. The CDR3 nucleotides are TGTGCCAGCAGCCGCCAGGGGTTAAGCTCCTACAATGAGCAGTTCTTC.

This clonotype was observed a handful of times. The J gene is TRBJ2-7, the V gene TRBV20-1; D not resolved. The CDR3 length is 15 residues. Germline CDR1 is DFQATT and CDR2 is SNEGSKA (reference sequence). Trimming pared 3 bases from V and 0 bases from J, leaving 15 bases between. Here the CDR3 reads CSASGWTSSSYEQYF. CDR3 sequence (DNA): TGCAGTGCTAGTGGATGGACGTCGAGCTCCTACGAGCAGTACTTC.

This clonotype was counted between two and nine times. The chain carries TRBV7-2 and TRBJ2-5; D may be TRBD2 (5 bases). The CDR3 loop spans 14 amino acids. Germline values: CDR1 SGHTA, CDR2 FQGNSA. V dropped 0 bases and J dropped 6 bases, with 11 bases sitting between them. The CDR3 DNA follows: TGTGCCAGCAGCTTAGCGGAGGTGGGCAAGACCCAGTACTTC. The encoded protein is CASSLAEVGKTQYF.

This clonotype was counted many times. V and J are TRBV6-4 and TRBJ2-3; the match to TRBD2 covers 11 bases. V lost 0 bases, J lost 10 bases, and 9 bases stayed unmatched. The CDR3 is made up of 16 amino acids. Looked up from germline, CDR1 is MRHNA and CDR2 is SNTAGT. The CDR3 DNA reads as TGTGCCAGCAGTGACTCTAGCGGGGGGGCCGTTCTTGCGCAGTATTTT. The encoded protein is CASSDSSGGAVLAQYF.

The rearrangement links TRBV25-1 to TRBJ2-2; 11 nucleotides match TRBD1. This CDR3 spans 15 amino acids. J lost 6 bases, V lost 4 bases, and 4 bases had no gene match. Per germline, CDR1 MGHDK and CDR2 SYGVNS. The CDR3 protein is CASSGGQGDAGELFF. The CDR3 nucleotides read TGTGCCAGCAGTGGGGGACAGGGGGACGCCGGGGAGCTGTTTTTT.